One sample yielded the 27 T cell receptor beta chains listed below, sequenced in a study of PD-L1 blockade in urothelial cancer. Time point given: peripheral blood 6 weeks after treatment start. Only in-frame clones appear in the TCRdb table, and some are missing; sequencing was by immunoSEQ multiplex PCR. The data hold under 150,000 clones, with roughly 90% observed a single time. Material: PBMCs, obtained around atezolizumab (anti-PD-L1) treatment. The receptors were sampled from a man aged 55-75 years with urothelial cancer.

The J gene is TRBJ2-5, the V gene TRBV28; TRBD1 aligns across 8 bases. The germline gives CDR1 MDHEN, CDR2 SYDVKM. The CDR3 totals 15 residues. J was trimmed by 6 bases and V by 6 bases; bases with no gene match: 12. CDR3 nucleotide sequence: TGTGCCAGCAGCCCTCCCCAGGGGGCGTTACAGACCCAGTACTTC. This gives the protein CASSPPQGALQTQYF.

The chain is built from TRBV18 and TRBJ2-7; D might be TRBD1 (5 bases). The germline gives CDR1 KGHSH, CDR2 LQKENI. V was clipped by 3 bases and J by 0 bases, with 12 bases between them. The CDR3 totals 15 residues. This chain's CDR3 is CASSPDSLPSYEQYF. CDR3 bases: TGTGCCAGCTCACCCGACAGCCTGCCCTCCTACGAGCAGTACTTC.

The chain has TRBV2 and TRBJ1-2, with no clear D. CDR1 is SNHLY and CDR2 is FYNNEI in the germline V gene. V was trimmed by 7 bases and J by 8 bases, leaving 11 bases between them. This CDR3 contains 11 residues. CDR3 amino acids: CASTRLWGYTF. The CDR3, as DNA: TGTGCCAGCACCCGACTTTGGGGCTACACCTTC.

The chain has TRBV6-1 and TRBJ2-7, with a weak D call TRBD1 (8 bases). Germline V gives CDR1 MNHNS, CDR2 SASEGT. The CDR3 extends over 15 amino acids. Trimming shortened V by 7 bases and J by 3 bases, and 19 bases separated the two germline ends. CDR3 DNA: TGTGCCAGCACGGAACAGGGGGGGATTTACTACGAGCAGTACTTC. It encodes CASTEQGGIYYEQYF.

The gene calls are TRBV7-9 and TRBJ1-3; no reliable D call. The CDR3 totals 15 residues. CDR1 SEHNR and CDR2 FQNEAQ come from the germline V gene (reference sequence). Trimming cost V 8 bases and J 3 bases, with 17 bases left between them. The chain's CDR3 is CASCFSGICGNTIYF. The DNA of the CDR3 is TGTGCCAGCTGTTTTTCCGGGATTTGTGGAAACACCATATATTTT.

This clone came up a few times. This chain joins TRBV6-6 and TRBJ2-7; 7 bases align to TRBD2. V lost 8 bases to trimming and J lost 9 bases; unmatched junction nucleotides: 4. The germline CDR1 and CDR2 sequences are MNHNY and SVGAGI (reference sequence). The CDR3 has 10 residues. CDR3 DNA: TGTGCCAGCGGTCCGGGAGGGCAGTACTTC. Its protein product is CASGPGGQYF.

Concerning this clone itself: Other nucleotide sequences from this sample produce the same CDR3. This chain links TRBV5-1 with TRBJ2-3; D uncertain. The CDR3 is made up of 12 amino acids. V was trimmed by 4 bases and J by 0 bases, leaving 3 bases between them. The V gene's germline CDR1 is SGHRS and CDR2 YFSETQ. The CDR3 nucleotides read TGCGCCAGCAGCCTCAGCACAGATACGCAGTATTTT. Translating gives CASSLSTDTQYF.

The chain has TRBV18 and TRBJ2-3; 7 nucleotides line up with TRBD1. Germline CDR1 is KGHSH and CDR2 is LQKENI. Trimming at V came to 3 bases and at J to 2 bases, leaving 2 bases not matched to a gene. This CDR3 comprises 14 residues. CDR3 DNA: TGTGCCAGCTCACCGACAGGGTACACAGATACGCAGTATTTT. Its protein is CASSPTGYTDTQYF.

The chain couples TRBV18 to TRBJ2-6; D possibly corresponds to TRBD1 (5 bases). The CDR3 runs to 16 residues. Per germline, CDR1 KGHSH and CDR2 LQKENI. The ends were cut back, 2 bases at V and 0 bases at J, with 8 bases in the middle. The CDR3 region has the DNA TGTGCCAGCTCACCAGACAGCCCCTCTGGGGCCAACGTCCTGACTTTC. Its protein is CASSPDSPSGANVLTF.

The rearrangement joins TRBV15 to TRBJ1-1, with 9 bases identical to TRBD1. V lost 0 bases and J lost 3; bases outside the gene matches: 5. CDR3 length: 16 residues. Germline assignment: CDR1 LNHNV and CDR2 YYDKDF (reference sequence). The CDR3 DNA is TGTGCCACCAGCAGAGATCGGGGACAGGGATACACTGAAGCTTTCTTT. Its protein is CATSRDRGQGYTEAFF.

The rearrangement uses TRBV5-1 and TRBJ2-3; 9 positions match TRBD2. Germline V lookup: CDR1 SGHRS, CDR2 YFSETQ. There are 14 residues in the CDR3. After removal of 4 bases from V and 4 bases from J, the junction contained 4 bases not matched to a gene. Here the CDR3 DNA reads TGCGCCAGCAGCATTAGCGGGAGTGCAGATACGCAGTATTTT. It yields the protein CASSISGSADTQYF. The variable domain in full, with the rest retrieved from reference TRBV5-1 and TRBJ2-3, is KAGVTQTPRYLIKTRGQQVTLSCSPISGHRSVSWYQQTPGQGLQFLFEYFSETQRNKGNFPGRFSGRQFSNSRSEMNVSTLELGDSALYLCASSISGSADTQYFGPGTRLTVL.

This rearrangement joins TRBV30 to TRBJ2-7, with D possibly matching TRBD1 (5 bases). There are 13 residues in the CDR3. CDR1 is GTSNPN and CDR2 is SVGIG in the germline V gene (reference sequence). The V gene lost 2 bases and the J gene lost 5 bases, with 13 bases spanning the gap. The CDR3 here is CAWSPGHTDEQYF. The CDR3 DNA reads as TGTGCCTGGAGTCCAGGACACACCGACGAGCAGTACTTC.

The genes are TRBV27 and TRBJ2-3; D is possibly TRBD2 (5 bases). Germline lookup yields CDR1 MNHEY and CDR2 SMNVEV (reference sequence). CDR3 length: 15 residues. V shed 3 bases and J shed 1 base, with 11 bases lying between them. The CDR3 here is CASSFGGWGTDTQYF. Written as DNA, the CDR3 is TGTGCCAGCAGTTTTGGCGGGTGGGGCACAGATACGCAGTATTTT.

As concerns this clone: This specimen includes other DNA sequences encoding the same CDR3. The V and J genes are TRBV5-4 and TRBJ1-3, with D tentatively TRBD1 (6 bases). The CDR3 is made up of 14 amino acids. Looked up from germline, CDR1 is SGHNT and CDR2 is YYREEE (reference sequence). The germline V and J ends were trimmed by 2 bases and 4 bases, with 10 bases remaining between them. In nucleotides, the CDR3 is TGTGCCAGCAGCTTACAGGGATCAGGAAACACCATATATTTT. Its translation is CASSLQGSGNTIYF.

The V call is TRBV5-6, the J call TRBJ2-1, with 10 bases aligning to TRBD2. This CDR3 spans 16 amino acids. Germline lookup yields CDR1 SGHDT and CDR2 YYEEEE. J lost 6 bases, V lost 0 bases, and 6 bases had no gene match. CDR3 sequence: CASSLEASGSVNEQFF. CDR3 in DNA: TGTGCCAGCAGCTTGGAAGCTAGCGGGAGTGTCAATGAGCAGTTCTTC.

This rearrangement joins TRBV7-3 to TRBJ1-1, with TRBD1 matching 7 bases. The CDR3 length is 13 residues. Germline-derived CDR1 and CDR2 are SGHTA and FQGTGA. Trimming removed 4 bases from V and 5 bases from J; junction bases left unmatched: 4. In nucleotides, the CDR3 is TGTGCCAGCAGCTATACAGGGGTGACTGAAGCTTTCTTT. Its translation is CASSYTGVTEAFF. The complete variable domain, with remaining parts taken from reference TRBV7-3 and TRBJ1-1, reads GAGVSQTPSNKVTEKGKYVELRCDPISGHTALYWYRQSLGQGPEFLIYFQGTGAADDSGLPNDRFFAVRPEGSVSTLKIQRTERGDSAVYLCASSYTGVTEAFFGQGTRLTVV.

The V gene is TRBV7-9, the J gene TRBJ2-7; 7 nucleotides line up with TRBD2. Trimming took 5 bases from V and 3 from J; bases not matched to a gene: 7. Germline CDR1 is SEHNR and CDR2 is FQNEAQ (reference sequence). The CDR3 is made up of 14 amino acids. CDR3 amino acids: CASSPSGYHYEQYF. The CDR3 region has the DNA TGTGCCAGCAGCCCTAGCGGCTACCACTACGAGCAGTACTTC.

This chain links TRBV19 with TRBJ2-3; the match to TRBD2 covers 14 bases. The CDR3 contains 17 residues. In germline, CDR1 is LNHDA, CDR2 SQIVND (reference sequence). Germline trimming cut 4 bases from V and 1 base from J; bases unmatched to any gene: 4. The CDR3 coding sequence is TGTGCCAGTAGTAGGTCGGGACTAGCGGGAGGCACAGATACGCAGTATTTT. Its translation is CASSRSGLAGGTDTQYF.

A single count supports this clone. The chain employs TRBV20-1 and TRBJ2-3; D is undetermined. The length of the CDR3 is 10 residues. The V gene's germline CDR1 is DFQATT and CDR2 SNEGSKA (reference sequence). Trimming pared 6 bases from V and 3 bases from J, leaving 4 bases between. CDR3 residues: CSAFTDTQYF. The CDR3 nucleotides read TGCAGTGCCTTTACAGATACGCAGTATTTT.

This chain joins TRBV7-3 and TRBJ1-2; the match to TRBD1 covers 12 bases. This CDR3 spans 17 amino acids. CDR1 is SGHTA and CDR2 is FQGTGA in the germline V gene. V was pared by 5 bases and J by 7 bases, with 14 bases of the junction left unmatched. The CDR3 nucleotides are TGTGCCAGCAGCCTCCGGGACAGGGGGCCAACAGAAGGTGGCTACACCTTC. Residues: CASSLRDRGPTEGGYTF.

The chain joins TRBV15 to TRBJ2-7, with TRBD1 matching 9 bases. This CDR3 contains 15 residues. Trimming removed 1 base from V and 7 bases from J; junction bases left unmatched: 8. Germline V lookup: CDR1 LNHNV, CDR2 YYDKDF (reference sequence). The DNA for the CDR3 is TGTGCCACCAGCAGAGGAACGACAGGGGGTGGGGAGCAGTACTTC. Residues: CATSRGTTGGGEQYF. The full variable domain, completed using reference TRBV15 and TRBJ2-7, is DAMVIQNPRYQVTQFGKPVTLSCSQTLNHNVMYWYQQKSSQAPKLLFHYYDKDFNNEADTPDNFQSRRPNTSFCFLDIRSPGLGDTAMYLCATSRGTTGGGEQYFGPGTRLTVT.

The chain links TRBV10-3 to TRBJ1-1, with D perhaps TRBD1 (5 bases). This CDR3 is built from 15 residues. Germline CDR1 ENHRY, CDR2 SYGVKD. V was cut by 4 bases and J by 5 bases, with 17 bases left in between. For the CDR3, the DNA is TGTGCCATCAGTGGATTAATGGGGGAGGGGACTGAAGCTTTCTTT. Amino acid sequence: CAISGLMGEGTEAFF.

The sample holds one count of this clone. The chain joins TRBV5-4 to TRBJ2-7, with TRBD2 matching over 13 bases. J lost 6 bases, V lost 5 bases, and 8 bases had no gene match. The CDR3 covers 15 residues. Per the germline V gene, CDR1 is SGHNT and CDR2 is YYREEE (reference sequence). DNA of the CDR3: TGTGCCAGCAGTCGTGGGACTAGCGGGGAGGGCGAGCAGTACTTC. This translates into CASSRGTSGEGEQYF.

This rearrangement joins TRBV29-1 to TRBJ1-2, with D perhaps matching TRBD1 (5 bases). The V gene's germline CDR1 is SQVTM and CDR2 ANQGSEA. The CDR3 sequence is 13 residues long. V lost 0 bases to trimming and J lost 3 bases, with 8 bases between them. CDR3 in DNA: TGCAGCGTTGAAGATGACAGTTACTATGGCTACACCTTC. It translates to CSVEDDSYYGYTF.

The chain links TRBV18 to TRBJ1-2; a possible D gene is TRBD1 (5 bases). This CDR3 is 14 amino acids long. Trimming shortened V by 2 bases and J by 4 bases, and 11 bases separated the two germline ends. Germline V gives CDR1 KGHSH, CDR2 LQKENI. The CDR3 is CASSPTGVGYGYTF. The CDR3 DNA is TGTGCCAGCTCACCAACGGGGGTAGGCTATGGCTACACCTTC. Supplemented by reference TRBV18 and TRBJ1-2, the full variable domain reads NAGVMQNPRHLVRRRGQEARLRCSPMKGHSHVYWYRQLPEEGLKFMVYLQKENIIDESGMPKERFSAEFPKEGPSILRIQQVVRGDSAAYFCASSPTGVGYGYTFGSGTRLTVV.

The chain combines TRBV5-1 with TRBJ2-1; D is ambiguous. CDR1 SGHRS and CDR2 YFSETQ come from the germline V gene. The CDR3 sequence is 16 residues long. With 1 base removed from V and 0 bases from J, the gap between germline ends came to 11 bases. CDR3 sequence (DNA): TGCGCCAGCAGCTTGTTTTTCCCGAGCTCCTACAATGAGCAGTTCTTC. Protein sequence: CASSLFFPSSYNEQFF.

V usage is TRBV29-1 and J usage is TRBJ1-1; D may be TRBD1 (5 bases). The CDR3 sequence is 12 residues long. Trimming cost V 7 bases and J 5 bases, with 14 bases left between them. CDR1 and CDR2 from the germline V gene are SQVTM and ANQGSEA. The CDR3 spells CSASGGLTEAFF. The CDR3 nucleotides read TGCAGCGCTAGCGGGGGTTTGACTGAAGCTTTCTTT. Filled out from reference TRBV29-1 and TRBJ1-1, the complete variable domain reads SAVISQKPSRDICQRGTSLTIQCQVDSQVTMMFWYRQQPGQSLTLIATANQGSEATYESGFVIDKFPISRPNLTFSTLTVSNMSPEDSSIYLCSASGGLTEAFFGQGTRLTVV.